This TCR beta chain was recorded in a study of PD-L1 blockade in urothelial cancer. The CDR3 extends over 15 amino acids. Germline V gene sequence: CDR1 KGHSH, CDR2 LQKENI. The junction had 4 bases not matched to a gene; V was cut back by 0 bases and J by 8 bases. Produced via immunoSEQ multiplex PCR; TCRdb's table is partial and in-frame only. The table has 58,000 or so clones, about 86% seen once; the top ten hold under 3.5%. The starting material was PBMCs, obtained around atezolizumab (anti-PD-L1) treatment. The receptor comes from a middle-aged man with urothelial cancer. The V gene is TRBV18, the J gene TRBJ1-4; 9 positions agree with TRBD1. The CDR3 loop reads CASSPPKTGGEKLFF. In DNA, the CDR3 is TGTGCCAGCTCACCACCGAAGACAGGGGGAGAAAAACTGTTTTTT.